These 32 T cell receptor beta chains share one sample of origin, sequenced in a study of PD-1 blockade in mismatch repair-deficient tumors. Only in-frame clones appear in the TCRdb table, and some are missing; sequencing was by immunoSEQ multiplex PCR. The table has 120,000 or so clones, 70% to 90% seen once; the top ten hold roughly 14%. The sequenced sample was peripheral blood, obtained 44 weeks after starting pembrolizumab. The receptors were sampled from an adult with mismatch repair-deficient cancer.

This chain joins TRBV11-2 and TRBJ2-1; 11 nucleotides line up with TRBD2. The CDR3 runs 19 residues. In germline, CDR1 is SGHAT, CDR2 FQNNGV. V was clipped by 5 bases and J by 3 bases; unmatched bases: 15. The CDR3 nucleotides are TGTGCCAGCAGCCCCTCCGGGACTAGCGGACCCGGCGGCTACAATGAGCAGTTCTTC. It encodes CASSPSGTSGPGGYNEQFF. The entire variable domain, with the rest obtained from reference TRBV11-2 and TRBJ2-1, is as follows: EAGVAQSPRYKIIEKRQSVAFWCNPISGHATLYWYQQILGQGPKLLIQFQNNGVVDDSQLPKDRFSAERLKGVDSTLKIQPAKLEDSAVYLCASSPSGTSGPGGYNEQFFGPGTRLTVL.

The J gene is TRBJ2-3, the V gene TRBV5-4; TRBD2 matches 8 bases. The CDR3 runs to 16 residues. From germline, CDR1 is SGHNT and CDR2 YYREEE (reference sequence). V dropped 0 bases and J dropped 4; count of bases not matched to a gene: 7. CDR3 coding DNA: TGTGCCAGCAGCTTGGTCAGCGGGAGTGGGTCAGATACGCAGTATTTT. Residues: CASSLVSGSGSDTQYF.

The V call is TRBV5-1, the J call TRBJ2-1; perhaps TRBD2 as D (5 bases). This CDR3 is built from 14 residues. Per the germline V gene, CDR1 is SGHRS and CDR2 is YFSETQ. V lost 0 bases and J lost 5, with 9 bases in between. The CDR3 DNA reads TGCGCCAGCAGCTTGGCGGGATATAACAATGAGCAGTTCTTC. It codes for CASSLAGYNNEQFF.

The V and J genes are TRBV20-1 and TRBJ2-7; no firm D call. CDR3 size: 11 residues. Germline-derived CDR1 and CDR2 are DFQATT and SNEGSKA (reference sequence). Trimming shortened V by 5 bases and J by 7 bases, and 12 bases separated the two germline ends. CDR3 coding DNA: TGCAGTGCTTCGGGTCAAAAGGAGCAGTACTTC. It specifies CSASGQKEQYF.

The chain joins TRBV6-6 to TRBJ2-7, with TRBD1 as a possible D gene (5 bases). Trimming removed 6 bases at V and 5 bases at J, with 11 bases between. The germline V gene encodes CDR1 MNHNY and CDR2 SVGAGI (reference sequence). This CDR3 is built from 12 residues. CDR3 nucleotides: TGTGCCAGCAGGGCGAGGACAAACGAGCAGTACTTC. It codes for CASRARTNEQYF.

This clone was observed a single time. V usage is TRBV29-1 and J usage is TRBJ2-5, with no clear D. Looked up from germline, CDR1 is SQVTM and CDR2 is ANQGSEA. Trimming shortened V by 4 bases and J by 5 bases, and 14 bases separated the two germline ends. This CDR3 spans 13 amino acids. The CDR3 loop reads CSVGGFGMETQYF. The CDR3 DNA sequence: TGCAGCGTTGGTGGGTTTGGGATGGAGACCCAGTACTTC. Combining the CDR3 with reference TRBV29-1 and TRBJ2-5 gives the whole variable domain SAVISQKPSRDICQRGTSLTIQCQVDSQVTMMFWYRQQPGQSLTLIATANQGSEATYESGFVIDKFPISRPNLTFSTLTVSNMSPEDSSIYLCSVGGFGMETQYFGPGTRLLVL.

V and J are TRBV28 and TRBJ2-3, with D possibly TRBD2 on 5 matching bases. This CDR3 comprises 15 residues. V was clipped by 2 bases and J by 0 bases, with 9 bases between them. Germline values: CDR1 MDHEN, CDR2 SYDVKM. This CDR3 is CASSLVAPSTDTQYF. DNA for the CDR3: TGTGCCAGCAGTTTAGTAGCGCCTAGCACAGATACGCAGTATTTT. The full variable domain, with the rest looked up from reference TRBV28 and TRBJ2-3, is DVKVTQSSRYLVKRTGEKVFLECVQDMDHENMFWYRQDPGLGLRLIYFSYDVKMKEKGDIPEGYSVSREKKERFSLILESASTNQTSMYLCASSLVAPSTDTQYFGPGTRLTVL.

The V and J genes are TRBV25-1 and TRBJ1-5; TRBD1 aligns across 9 bases. The CDR3 extends over 13 amino acids. Germline CDR1 MGHDK, CDR2 SYGVNS. V lost 6 bases to trimming and J lost 4 bases; unmatched junction nucleotides: 1. The CDR3 protein is CASRQGANQPQHF. The CDR3 coding sequence is TGTGCCAGCAGACAGGGGGCAAATCAGCCCCAGCATTTT.

The V call is TRBV11-2, the J call TRBJ2-7; a possible D gene is TRBD1 (8 bases). Germline assignment: CDR1 SGHAT and CDR2 FQNNGV. V was clipped by 2 bases and J by 2 bases, with 25 bases between them. The CDR3 covers 19 residues. The CDR3 coding sequence is TGTGCCAGCAGCTTAAATTTCCCGGGGGGACAGGCCACCACCTACGAGCAGTACTTC. It encodes CASSLNFPGGQATTYEQYF.

This clone has more than one count but fewer than ten. This chain joins TRBV10-3 and TRBJ1-3; D gene ambiguous. CDR3 length: 15 amino acids. Per the germline V gene, CDR1 is ENHRY and CDR2 is SYGVKD. Trimming shortened V by 3 bases and J by 1 base, and 10 bases separated the two germline ends. For the CDR3, the DNA is TGTGCCATCAGTGACGGGAGTTATTCTGGAAACACCATATATTTT. Protein product: CAISDGSYSGNTIYF.

The CDR3: CASSSLRYEQYF. CDR3 sequence (DNA): TGTGCCAGCAGTTCCCTTAGATACGAGCAGTACTTC. The chain links TRBV28 to TRBJ2-7, with D hard to call. V lost 4 bases to trimming and J lost 4 bases, with 8 bases between them. Germline CDR1 MDHEN, CDR2 SYDVKM. This CDR3 region has 12 residues.

The rearrangement links TRBV5-6 to TRBJ2-2; TRBD1 agrees at 12 bases. Per the germline V gene, CDR1 is SGHDT and CDR2 is YYEEEE. This CDR3 contains 16 residues. J lost 2 bases, V lost 2 bases, and 1 base had no gene match. The CDR3, as DNA: TGTGCCAGCAGCTTTGGGACAGGGGGCAACACCGGGGAGCTGTTTTTT. Amino acid sequence: CASSFGTGGNTGELFF.

The V and J genes are TRBV11-2 and TRBJ2-7; D might be TRBD1 (5 bases). Between the trimmed V and J ends, which lost 0 bases and 5 bases, there was a span of 11 bases. The CDR3 extends over 14 amino acids. Germline V gives CDR1 SGHAT, CDR2 FQNNGV. The CDR3 loop is CASSLDFQGDEQYF. Here the CDR3 DNA reads TGTGCCAGCAGCTTAGATTTTCAGGGCGACGAGCAGTACTTC.

This clone was picked up a small number of times. The V call is TRBV6-1, the J call TRBJ2-1; 10 bases fit TRBD2. V was pared by 6 bases and J by 0 bases, with 8 bases of the junction left unmatched. The CDR3 length is 17 residues. Germline-derived CDR1 and CDR2 are MNHNS and SASEGT. This chain's CDR3 is CASREFGTSVSYNEQFF. CDR3 coding DNA: TGTGCCAGCAGGGAATTCGGGACTAGCGTCTCCTACAATGAGCAGTTCTTC.

A few counts support this clone. The chain is built from TRBV20-1 and TRBJ1-2; D is unresolved. Germline V gives CDR1 DFQATT, CDR2 SNEGSKA (reference sequence). The CDR3 is 9 amino acids. The V end lost 4 bases, the J end lost 7 bases, and 4 bases lay between the germline ends. The CDR3 protein is CSANPGYTF. The CDR3 DNA reads TGCAGTGCTAATCCTGGCTACACCTTC.

The chain carries TRBV6-1 and TRBJ2-7, with a possible D match to TRBD1 (6 bases). V was pared by 4 bases and J by 2 bases, with 15 bases between. The germline gives CDR1 MNHNS, CDR2 SASEGT. This CDR3 has 15 residues. CDR3 sequence (DNA): TGTGCCAGCAGTGGGGGGCTGGACTTAGCCTACGAGCAGTACTTC. Protein product: CASSGGLDLAYEQYF.

The chain recombines TRBV5-6 with TRBJ2-7, with TRBD1 matching 9 bases. CDR1 is SGHDT and CDR2 is YYEEEE in the germline V gene. The CDR3 contains 17 residues. The V and J ends lost 0 bases and 3 bases, in that order; junction bases with no gene match: 10. The CDR3 sequence: CASSLARDRAVLYEQYF. CDR3 bases: TGTGCCAGCAGCTTGGCCCGGGACAGGGCGGTCCTCTACGAGCAGTACTTC.

This clone was counted a single time. The same CDR3 also results from other DNA sequences found in this sample. J is TRBJ2-1 and V is TRBV2; 7 bases map to TRBD2. Per germline, CDR1 SNHLY and CDR2 FYNNEI. Trimming removed 4 bases from V and 1 base from J; junction bases left unmatched: 4. This CDR3 comprises 15 residues. Here the CDR3 DNA reads TGTGCCAGCAGTGGACTAGCTGAATCCTACAATGAGCAGTTCTTC. Translation gives CASSGLAESYNEQFF. The entire variable domain, with the rest obtained from reference TRBV2 and TRBJ2-1, is as follows: EPEVTQTPSHQVTQMGQEVILRCVPISNHLYFYWYRQILGQKVEFLVSFYNNEISEKSEIFDDQFSVERPDGSNFTLKIRSTKLEDSAMYFCASSGLAESYNEQFFGPGTRLTVL.

The chain combines TRBV6-6 with TRBJ2-4, with D perhaps assigned TRBD1 or TRBD2 (6 bases each). This CDR3 region has 13 residues. Looked up from germline, CDR1 is MNHNY and CDR2 is SVGAGI (reference sequence). The CDR3 nucleotides are TGTGCTAAGGGGGGCGTAGGCAAAAACATTCAGTACTTC. Translated, it gives CAKGGVGKNIQYF.

This clone was detected a few times. The CDR3 nucleotides are TGTGCCAGCAGGAGACTAGCGGGAGACCCCTACGAGCAGTACTTC. Its protein product is CASRRLAGDPYEQYF. J is TRBJ2-7 and V is TRBV6-5; 12 bases agree with TRBD2. CDR1 is MNHEY and CDR2 is SVGAGI in the germline V gene. Germline trimming cut 6 bases from V and 2 bases from J; bases unmatched to any gene: 5. CDR3 length: 15 amino acids.

The rearrangement links TRBV14 to TRBJ1-1; D gene uncertain. The CDR3 covers 17 residues. Trimming took off 3 bases at V and 0 bases at J, with 17 bases between the two ends. Per the germline V gene, CDR1 is SGHDN and CDR2 is FVKESK. The CDR3 nucleotides read TGTGCCAGCAGCCAGGGCCCGCCCGGCACCCTGAACACTGAAGCTTTCTTT. Translated, it gives CASSQGPPGTLNTEAFF.

The chain employs TRBV5-1 and TRBJ1-4; 8 bases agree with TRBD1. The V segment lost 7 bases and the J segment 6 bases; nucleotides outside the gene matches: 11. Germline CDR1 SGHRS, CDR2 YFSETQ. CDR3 size: 15 residues. The CDR3 region has the DNA TGCGCCAGCCGCGCCACAGGGGGAGACCATGAAAAACTGTTTTTT. Translating it yields CASRATGGDHEKLFF.

The rearrangement links TRBV13 to TRBJ1-1; D is perhaps TRBD1 (5 bases). V lost 1 base, J lost 4 bases, and 13 bases lay in between. Germline-derived CDR1 and CDR2 are PRHDT and FYEKMQ (reference sequence). The CDR3 runs to 15 residues. CDR3 sequence reads: CASSLVRGVSTEAFF. In nucleotides, the CDR3 is TGTGCCAGCAGCTTAGTTCGGGGGGTTAGCACTGAAGCTTTCTTT.

The chain combines TRBV14 with TRBJ2-7; 7 bases match TRBD2. V lost 0 bases and J lost 4; bases outside the gene matches: 9. Per germline, CDR1 SGHDN and CDR2 FVKESK. CDR3 length equals 16 residues. As DNA, the CDR3 is TGTGCCAGCAGCCAAGATTGGGCCGCGGGAGTATACGAGCAGTACTTC. It yields the protein CASSQDWAAGVYEQYF.

The V and J genes are TRBV28 and TRBJ2-7; 8 bases fit TRBD1. The V segment lost 10 bases and the J segment 2 bases; nucleotides outside the gene matches: 10. The CDR3 consists of 14 residues. The germline V gene has CDR1 MDHEN and CDR2 SYDVKM. DNA of the CDR3: TGTGCCACCGTCCCAGGGGGCTCTACCTACGAGCAGTACTTC. Its translation is CATVPGGSTYEQYF.

This sequence joins TRBV6-5 and TRBJ2-7; 11 bases align to TRBD2. This CDR3 contains 15 residues. Per germline, CDR1 MNHEY and CDR2 SVGAGI. V lost 4 bases and J lost 4; bases outside the gene matches: 6. The CDR3, as DNA: TGTGCCAGCAGTTCATCTAGCGGGAGGAGGTACGAGCAGTACTTC. Protein sequence: CASSSSSGRRYEQYF.

The rearrangement joins TRBV11-2 to TRBJ2-5; 10 bases are a match to TRBD2. J lost 5 bases, V lost 6 bases, and 6 bases had no gene match. The CDR3 has 14 amino acids. From germline, CDR1 is SGHAT and CDR2 FQNNGV. The chain's CDR3 is CASRPGTSVETQYF. The DNA of the CDR3 is TGTGCCAGCAGACCCGGGACTAGCGTTGAGACCCAGTACTTC.

This chain links TRBV7-6 with TRBJ2-7, with 7 bases identical to TRBD1. With V trimmed by 5 bases and J by 1 base, 5 bases remained unmatched. The length of the CDR3 is 14 residues. Germline V gene lookup returns CDR1 SGHVS and CDR2 FNYEAQ. The CDR3 sequence: CASSPGTESYEQYF. DNA for the CDR3: TGTGCCAGCAGCCCCGGGACAGAGTCCTACGAGCAGTACTTC.

This chain joins TRBV5-1 and TRBJ2-3; D is perhaps TRBD2 (5 bases). Germline V gene data show CDR1 as SGHRS and CDR2 as YFSETQ. The V gene lost 4 bases and the J gene lost 2 bases, with 11 bases spanning the gap. The CDR3 covers 14 residues. The CDR3 here is CASSPGLSTDTQYF. CDR3 DNA: TGCGCCAGCAGCCCTGGACTTTCCACAGATACGCAGTATTTT.

In this sample, this clone turned up once. At one end, the junction sequence differs from germline, possibly due to a read error. The J gene is TRBJ2-7, the V gene TRBV10-3; 9 bases match TRBD1. Germline V CDR1 and CDR2: ENHRY, SYGVKD. This CDR3 has 15 amino acids. CDR3 DNA sequence: TGTGCCATCAGTAAGTCCGGGACAGGGTACCACGAGCAGTACTTC. Translating it yields CAISKSGTGYHEQYF.

CDR3 nucleotides: TGTGCCAGCAGCCCGGCCTACAGGGGGTGGTACGAGCAGTACTTC. Its protein is CASSPAYRGWYEQYF. The chain joins TRBV11-2 to TRBJ2-7; 8 nucleotides agree with TRBD1. V trimming: 5 bases; J trimming: 4 bases; junction bases outside the gene matches: 10. Germline values: CDR1 SGHAT, CDR2 FQNNGV. This CDR3 has 15 amino acids.

This chain joins TRBV13 and TRBJ2-1; tentatively, D is TRBD2 (6 bases). The germline gives CDR1 PRHDT, CDR2 FYEKMQ (reference sequence). V gave up 7 bases and J gave up 4 bases, with 17 bases separating them. This CDR3 has 15 residues. The CDR3 is CASTVGPGGYNEQFF. DNA of the CDR3: TGTGCCAGCACCGTTGGACCCGGGGGATACAATGAGCAGTTCTTC.